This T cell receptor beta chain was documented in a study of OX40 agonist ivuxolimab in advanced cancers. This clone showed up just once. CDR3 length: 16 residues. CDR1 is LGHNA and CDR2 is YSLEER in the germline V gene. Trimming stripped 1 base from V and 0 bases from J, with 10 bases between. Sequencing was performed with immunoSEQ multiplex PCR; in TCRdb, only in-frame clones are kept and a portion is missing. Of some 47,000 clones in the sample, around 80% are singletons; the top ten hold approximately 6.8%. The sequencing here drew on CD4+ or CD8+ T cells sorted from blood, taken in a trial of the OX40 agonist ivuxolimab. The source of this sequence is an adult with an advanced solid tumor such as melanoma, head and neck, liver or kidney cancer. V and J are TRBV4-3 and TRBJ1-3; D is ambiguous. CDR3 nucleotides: TGCGCCAGCAGCCAAGTGGCGGCAGGCTCTGGAAACACCATATATTTT. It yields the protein CASSQVAAGSGNTIYF.